A selection of T cell receptor beta chains follows, all from one sample in a study of T cell changes during pregnancy in multiple sclerosis. Using immunoSEQ multiplex PCR, the repertoire was profiled, and TCRdb retains in-frame clones only, with some absent. The sample has around 34,000 clones, just over 90% seen once. Sample: CD8+ T cells from peripheral blood mononuclear cells, taken before pregnancy. These receptors were taken from a female donor with multiple sclerosis, enrolled in a pregnancy study. The CDR3 runs from the conserved cysteine through the conserved F or W. D genes are given only for firm matches. Size values are once, few and many counts, or a class for expanded clones, and some rows have none.

TGTGCCAGCAGCCAAGACTTCTATGGCTACACCTTC	CASSQDFYGYTF	NA	NA	TRBV4-2	TRBJ1-2
TGTGCCAGCAGCGGCGGTAGCACAGATACGCAGTATTTT	CASSGGSTDTQYF	NA	NA	TRBV6-5	TRBJ2-3
TGTGCCAGCAGCTTACACAGGGGGCTTTATGAAAAACTGTTTTTT	CASSLHRGLYEKLFF	TRBD1	NA	TRBV5-8	TRBJ1-4
TGTGCCAGCAGCCCGGGACAGGGGAACACTGAAGCTTTCTTT	CASSPGQGNTEAFF	TRBD1	NA	TRBV7-6	TRBJ1-1
TGTGCCAGCAGCCGACAGCAAAATTATGGCTACACCTTC	CASSRQQNYGYTF	NA	NA	TRBV7-9	TRBJ1-2
TGTGCCAGCAGGGGACCAGACAGGGTGCCCAAAGCTTTCTTT	CASRGPDRVPKAFF	TRBD1	NA	TRBV2	TRBJ1-1
TGTGCCTGGAGGGACAGGGGAAATCAGCCCCAGCATTTT	CAWRDRGNQPQHF	TRBD1	NA	TRBV30	TRBJ1-5
TGTGCCAGCAACAAATGGGGACAGGGGGCGGGGGAGCAGTACTTC	CASNKWGQGAGEQYF	TRBD1	NA	TRBV28	TRBJ2-7
TGTGCCAGCAGCCCAGGACAGGGAGTAGATACGCAGTATTTT	CASSPGQGVDTQYF	TRBD1	NA	TRBV7-9	TRBJ2-3
TGTGCCAGCAGCGCACCCGGACTAGCGGGGGTCTCTGGGGCCAACGTCCTGACTTTC	CASSAPGLAGVSGANVLTF	TRBD2	NA	TRBV7-9	TRBJ2-6
TGTGCCAGCAGCCGCACTAGCGGGAATCGTGAGACCCAGTACTTC	CASSRTSGNRETQYF	TRBD2	NA	TRBV7-7	TRBJ2-5
TGTGCCAGTAGTATAGTAGCGGGAGCCACCGGGGAGCTGTTTTTT	CASSIVAGATGELFF	TRBD2	NA	TRBV19	TRBJ2-2
TGTGCCAGCTCACCGGGCCTCGGCGACGAGCAGTACTTC	CASSPGLGDEQYF	NA	NA	TRBV18	TRBJ2-7
TGTGCCAGTAGTGGGAAAGGACTAGCGGCCTACGAGCAGTACTTC	CASSGKGLAAYEQYF	TRBD2	NA	TRBV19	TRBJ2-7
TGTGCCAGCAGCGTAGAGGGAGGGGATCGAGAGACCCAGTACTTC	CASSVEGGDRETQYF	TRBD2	NA	TRBV9	TRBJ2-5
TGTGCCAGCAGCCAAAACTCCTACTATGGCTACACCTTC	CASSQNSYYGYTF	NA	few	TRBV6-5	TRBJ1-2
TGCGCCAGCAGCCAAGAGGGAGGGGATGGCTACACCTTC	CASSQEGGDGYTF	NA	NA	TRBV4-3	TRBJ1-2
TGTGCCAGTAGTATAGATCTCGTTAACAGGATGGCTAGCGGGGACAATGAGCAGTTCTTC	CASSIDLVNRMASGDNEQFF	TRBD2	NA	TRBV19	TRBJ2-1
TGTGCCAGCAGCTTAGGCCGGGACACTAATCAGCCCCAGCATTTT	CASSLGRDTNQPQHF	NA	NA	TRBV7-9	TRBJ1-5
TGTGCCAGCAGCGTAGCGGCGGGGGCCTACGAGCAGTACTTC	CASSVAAGAYEQYF	TRBD2	NA	TRBV9	TRBJ2-7
TGTGCCAGCAGCGTAGCTAGTGGTGGGAATGAGCAGTTCTTC	CASSVASGGNEQFF	NA	NA	TRBV9	TRBJ2-1
TGTGCCAGCTATCGACGGGTTGACGAGCAGTACTTC	CASYRRVDEQYF	NA	NA	TRBV7-9	TRBJ2-7
TGTGCCAGTAAGGTACAGGGTTTATATGGCTACACCTTC	CASKVQGLYGYTF	NA	NA	TRBV19	TRBJ1-2
TGTGCCAGCAGTCACATTACAGGGGCCACTGAAGCTTTCTTT	CASSHITGATEAFF	TRBD1	NA	TRBV28	TRBJ1-1
TGTGCCAGCAGTTACCTAGGCGCTTACGAGCAGTACTTC	CASSYLGAYEQYF	NA	once	TRBV27	TRBJ2-7
TGTGCCAGCAGCTTACAGGGCTCAGTATGGGGCTACACCTTC	CASSLQGSVWGYTF	NA	NA	TRBV5-6	TRBJ1-2
TGTGCCAGCAGCCTAAAGCTAGCGGAGGGTACCTACGAGCAGTACTTC	CASSLKLAEGTYEQYF	TRBD2	NA	TRBV28	TRBJ2-7
TGCAGCGTTGTTCCCGGGACTAGTGATCCACAAGAGACCCAGTACTTC	CSVVPGTSDPQETQYF	TRBD2	NA	TRBV29-1	TRBJ2-5
TGTGCCAGCAGCGACATGAATACCGGGACAGGGGGCTACTGGGCCAACGTCCTGACTTTC	CASSDMNTGTGGYWANVLTF	TRBD1	NA	TRBV5-5	TRBJ2-6
TGTGCCAGCAGCTTAGCCACAGCCATGAACACTGAAGCTTTCTTT	CASSLATAMNTEAFF	NA	NA	TRBV7-2	TRBJ1-1
TGTGCCAGCAGTGACCCCGGGGTCCACTACGAGCAGTACTTC	CASSDPGVHYEQYF	NA	NA	TRBV25-1	TRBJ2-7
TGCGCCAGCAGCTTGGCCGGTCCTTCCTCCTACGAGCAGTACTTC	CASSLAGPSSYEQYF	NA	NA	TRBV5-1	TRBJ2-7
TGCACCAGCAGCCAAATTAGCAGATTCTACGAGCAGTACTTC	CTSSQISRFYEQYF	NA	NA	TRBV1	TRBJ2-7
TGTGCCAGCAGCTTAGAGGTAGGGTCAGGGTCATACAATGAGCAGTTCTTC	CASSLEVGSGSYNEQFF	NA	NA	TRBV7-2	TRBJ2-1
TGTGCCAGTAGTATCTGGACAGGAACTAATGAAAAACTGTTTTTT	CASSIWTGTNEKLFF	TRBD1	NA	TRBV19	TRBJ1-4
TGTGCTAGTGGTTTGGTTGATGGACTAGGAGACTACGAGCAGTACTTC	CASGLVDGLGDYEQYF	TRBD2	NA	TRBV12-5	TRBJ2-7
TGTGCCAGCAGCTTAGCGAGCTACAATGAGCAGTTCTTC	CASSLASYNEQFF	NA	NA	TRBV7-6	TRBJ2-1
TGTGCCAGCAGCACGAGCGGGGGACAAGAGACCCAGTACTTC	CASSTSGGQETQYF	TRBD2	NA	TRBV27	TRBJ2-5
TGTGCCAGCAGTTTAACAGGGGCCCAAGCTTTCTTT	CASSLTGAQAFF	TRBD1	NA	TRBV27	TRBJ1-1
TGTGCCAGTAGTCTCGGTGATGGCTATGGCTACACCTTC	CASSLGDGYGYTF	NA	NA	TRBV19	TRBJ1-2
TGCAGCGTTGGGTTGGGGGCTGATAGCAATCAGCCCCAGCATTTT	CSVGLGADSNQPQHF	NA	NA	TRBV29-1	TRBJ1-5
TGTGCCAGTAGTATAGCGGGACAGGGCTACGAGCAGTACTTC	CASSIAGQGYEQYF	TRBD1	hyperexpanded	TRBV19	TRBJ2-7
TGTGCCAGCAGCCCCTCGGACAGGGGGCGTCAGACTGAAGCTTTCTTT	CASSPSDRGRQTEAFF	TRBD1	NA	TRBV7-9	TRBJ1-1
TGCGCCAGCAGCCCCGGGGACTCTGGAAACACCATATATTTT	CASSPGDSGNTIYF	NA	once	TRBV4-3	TRBJ1-3
TGTGCCAGCAGCTCGCCCCCGGGACAGGTTCCTGGAAACACCATATATTTT	CASSSPPGQVPGNTIYF	TRBD1	NA	TRBV7-9	TRBJ1-3
TGTGCCAGCAGCCCGCCTGAAGATCGTGACAGGGACTATGGCTACACCTTC	CASSPPEDRDRDYGYTF	TRBD1	NA	TRBV5-8	TRBJ1-2
TGTGCCAGCAGCTTGGATCGGACAAGCTCTAGAGAGACCCAGTACTTC	CASSLDRTSSRETQYF	NA	NA	TRBV5-8	TRBJ2-5
TGCAGCGTTGAAACTCTAGACTACGAGCAGTACTTC	CSVETLDYEQYF	NA	NA	TRBV29-1	TRBJ2-7
TGTGCCAGCTCACCCTCCCAGGGGGGCCCCTACGAGCAGTACTTC	CASSPSQGGPYEQYF	NA	NA	TRBV18	TRBJ2-7
TGTGCCAGCAGTTACCCGCGGGGGGTACCCGGGGAGCTGTTTTTT	CASSYPRGVPGELFF	TRBD2	NA	TRBV6-5	TRBJ2-2
TGTGCCAGCAGTGACCTACCGGGACAGTTCTATGGCTACACCTTC	CASSDLPGQFYGYTF	TRBD1	NA	TRBV6-4	TRBJ1-2
TGTGCCAGCAGCGATCCTGCCGGGACAGGGGATTACGAGCAGTACTTC	CASSDPAGTGDYEQYF	TRBD1	NA	TRBV13	TRBJ2-7
TGTGCCAGTAGTATGGATGAGACAGGGGGCGAGGGAAGAGAGACCCAGTACTTC	CASSMDETGGEGRETQYF	TRBD1	once	TRBV19	TRBJ2-5
TGTGCCAGCAGTTTAATGACTAGTTCGTACGAGCAGTACTTC	CASSLMTSSYEQYF	NA	NA	TRBV27	TRBJ2-7